Here is one T cell receptor (beta chain) with its context. The target antigen is unknown. It was with a sample-barcoded 5' primer and a J-beta primer mix that a second PCR of roughly 7 to 11 cycles was run. Each cDNA was tagged by a template-switch adaptor containing 12 random nucleotides. There were at least 3 million CDR3-containing paired-end reads obtained from each sample. TCRdb ran MiXCR on the 5' RACE reads and lists one entry per CDR3 protein. The data contain about a million distinct CDR3 sequences, 40% to 60% of them singletons. The sample belongs to a study of blood T cells in healthy people across ages. The CDR3 contains 16 residues. V dropped 5 bases and J dropped 4; count of bases not matched to a gene: 10. CDR1 and CDR2 (germline): SQVTM, ANQGSEA. Study-wide findings and caveats: Changes seen in expanded clonotypes were possibly confounded by donor CMV status left unknown. Naive T cell percentage by flow cytometry tracked strongly with beta diversity.

The chain employs TRBV29-1 and TRBJ2-1; 11 bases agree with TRBD2. The clonotype comes from a man aged 30 to 45 in good health. The material sequenced was blood. As DNA, the CDR3 is TGCAGCGTTCTCCCCACGCTAGCGGGGGGTTACAATGAGCAGTTCTTC. Protein product: CSVLPTLAGGYNEQFF.